This T cell receptor (beta chain) was recorded in a study of blood T cell repertoires in COVID-19. Study-wide context: The United States, Italy and Spain provided the acute and convalescent COVID-19 samples. Sources were T cells, B-cell-depleted T cells, or PBMCs; the material itself was cDNA or gDNA.

Germline values: CDR1 SGHRS, CDR2 YFSETQ. The CDR3 runs to 15 residues. After removal of 6 bases from V and 0 bases from J, the junction contained 6 bases not matched to a gene. Source study methods: The assay estimated nucleated cells by amplifying reference gene primers. Using immunoSEQ multiplex PCR, the repertoire was profiled, and TCRdb retains in-frame clones only, with some absent. The V and J calls and clone size come from that table; D and trimming were worked out from the DNA. The sample has about 72,000 clones, over 80% seen once. Sequenced input: peripheral blood. The chain combines TRBV5-1 with TRBJ2-7; 10 nucleotides match TRBD2. The clonotype originates from a human donor in a cohort sampled during active COVID-19. The CDR3 sequence: CASTEAGGFSYEQYF. The DNA of the CDR3 is TGCGCCAGCACAGAAGCGGGGGGGTTCTCCTACGAGCAGTACTTC.